The 26 T cell receptor beta chains given below trace back to one sample, sequenced in a study of blood T cell repertoires in COVID-19. Libraries were prepared by immunoSEQ multiplex PCR; TCRdb keeps only in-frame clonotypes and omits some of them. The data hold over 85,000 clones, with approximately 86% observed a single time. Source material: peripheral blood. The receptors were gathered from an elderly woman with acute or convalescent COVID-19.

The V gene is TRBV4-1, the J gene TRBJ1-1; tentatively, D is TRBD1 (5 bases). The CDR3 contains 14 residues. Germline assignment: CDR1 MGHRA and CDR2 YSYEKL. The V and J ends lost 1 base and 7 bases respectively, with 13 bases between them. The CDR3 spells CASSQGRGSDEAFF. The CDR3 DNA sequence: TGCGCCAGCAGCCAAGGGAGGGGCTCCGATGAAGCTTTCTTT.

Only a few counts were recorded for this clone. The chain couples TRBV5-1 to TRBJ2-2, with 12 bases fitting TRBD2. The CDR3 contains 15 residues. With V trimmed by 10 bases and J by 3 bases, 7 bases remained unmatched. The V gene's germline CDR1 is SGHRS and CDR2 YFSETQ. The CDR3 region has the DNA TGCGCCTCCGCCCTAGCGGGGGGGGACACCGGGGAGCTGTTTTTT. It specifies CASALAGGDTGELFF.

The gene calls are TRBV5-1 and TRBJ2-3, with a possible D match to TRBD1 (7 bases). The CDR3 is 16 amino acids. Germline loops: CDR1 SGHRS, CDR2 YFSETQ. V was trimmed by 4 bases and J by 3 bases, leaving 18 bases between them. The CDR3 DNA sequence: TGCGCCAGCAGCCGGAGACTAGAGGGGGCTACAGATACGCAGTATTTT. Translation gives CASSRRLEGATDTQYF.

This chain uses TRBV27 with TRBJ2-7, with D tentatively TRBD1 (5 bases). V was cut by 2 bases and J by 2 bases, with 13 bases left in between. Germline V gene sequence: CDR1 MNHEY, CDR2 SMNVEV (reference sequence). CDR3 length: 15 residues. In nucleotides, the CDR3 is TGTGCCAGCAGTTTAAGGGCCGACAGAACCTACGAGCAGTACTTC. This translates into CASSLRADRTYEQYF.

This chain connects TRBV5-1 to TRBJ2-1; D is possibly TRBD1 (6 bases). CDR1 and CDR2 from the germline V gene are SGHRS and YFSETQ. This CDR3 comprises 16 residues. The V end lost 4 bases, the J end lost 3 bases, and 17 bases lay between the germline ends. CDR3 loop: CASSHSWGQFYNEQFF. The CDR3 coding sequence is TGCGCCAGCAGCCACTCATGGGGGCAGTTCTACAATGAGCAGTTCTTC. The full variable domain, its missing parts supplied by reference TRBV5-1 and TRBJ2-1, is KAGVTQTPRYLIKTRGQQVTLSCSPISGHRSVSWYQQTPGQGLQFLFEYFSETQRNKGNFPGRFSGRQFSNSRSEMNVSTLELGDSALYLCASSHSWGQFYNEQFFGPGTRLTVL.

V gene TRBV7-3 combines with J gene TRBJ2-2, with D possibly TRBD2 on 5 matching bases. Germline values: CDR1 SGHTA, CDR2 FQGTGA. With 0 bases removed from V and 6 bases from J, the gap between germline ends came to 5 bases. This CDR3 has 13 amino acids. CDR3 in amino acids: CASSLTGAGELFF. As DNA, the CDR3 is TGTGCCAGCAGCTTAACCGGGGCCGGGGAGCTGTTTTTT.

This rearrangement joins TRBV3-1 (or the pseudogene TRBV3-2) to TRBJ2-7, with 11 bases matching TRBD1. Germline assignment: CDR1 LGHDT and CDR2 YNNKEL (reference sequence). Unmatched junction bases numbered 5, after V lost 1 base and J lost 9 bases. CDR3 length equals 14 residues. The CDR3 bases are TGTGCCAGCAGCCAAGGGGACAGGGGGGTCGGGCAGTACTTC. Its protein product is CASSQGDRGVGQYF.

The chain employs TRBV3-1 (or the pseudogene TRBV3-2) and TRBJ1-2; D gene uncertain. CDR3 length: 15 amino acids. The germline V gene encodes CDR1 LGHDT and CDR2 YNNKEL (reference sequence). V was cut by 2 bases and J by 0 bases, with 10 bases left in between. This CDR3 is CASSQQVLANYGYTF. The CDR3 DNA is TGTGCCAGCAGCCAACAGGTCTTAGCTAACTATGGCTACACCTTC.

This sequence joins TRBV7-9 and TRBJ2-3; D uncertain. The CDR3 spans 11 residues. V lost 7 bases to trimming and J lost 2 bases, with 4 bases between them. CDR1 is SEHNR, CDR2 FQNEAQ, per germline (reference sequence). The CDR3 protein is CASTLTDTQYF. DNA for the CDR3: TGTGCCAGCACCCTCACAGATACGCAGTATTTT. Full variable domain (missing parts from reference TRBV7-9 and TRBJ2-3): DTGVSQNPRHKITKRGQNVTFRCDPISEHNRLYWYRQTLGQGPEFLTYFQNEAQLEKSRLLSDRFSAERPKGSFSTLEIQRTEQGDSAMYLCASTLTDTQYFGPGTRLTVL.

The chain is built from TRBV12-3 or TRBV12-4 and TRBJ1-3; D gene unclear. The CDR3 loop spans 13 amino acids. Trimming stripped 3 bases from V and 0 bases from J, with 3 bases between. In DNA form, the CDR3 reads TGTGCCAGCAGTTTCCTCTCTGGAAACACCATATATTTT. Translated, it gives CASSFLSGNTIYF.

This clone was seen more than once but under ten times. This chain joins TRBV19 and TRBJ1-2, with TRBD1 matching 8 bases. The CDR3 sequence is 13 residues long. Per the germline V gene, CDR1 is LNHDA and CDR2 is SQIVND (reference sequence). V lost 7 bases to trimming and J lost 7 bases; unmatched junction nucleotides: 8. This CDR3 is CASTNRGDGGYTF. The CDR3 bases are TGTGCCAGTACTAACAGGGGGGACGGTGGCTACACCTTC.

The chain carries TRBV9 and TRBJ2-5, with 10 bases identical to TRBD2. Germline CDR1 and CDR2: SGDLS and YYNGEE. The CDR3 totals 14 residues. V trimming: 3 bases; J trimming: 6 bases; junction bases outside the gene matches: 5. Here the CDR3 reads CASSASGGPQTQYF. The CDR3 nucleotides read TGTGCCAGCAGCGCTAGCGGGGGCCCCCAGACCCAGTACTTC.

The chain carries TRBV10-3 and TRBJ2-5; the match to TRBD2 covers 10 bases. Unmatched junction bases numbered 10, after V lost 4 bases and J lost 2 bases. The CDR3 is 17 amino acids. Germline CDR1 is ENHRY and CDR2 is SYGVKD. CDR3 amino acids: CAISVGGLAGDQETQYF. CDR3 nucleotides: TGTGCCATCAGTGTTGGGGGGCTAGCGGGGGATCAAGAGACCCAGTACTTC.

There are a few counts of this clone. The chain combines TRBV4-1 with TRBJ1-5, with 11 positions matching TRBD1. CDR1 is MGHRA, CDR2 YSYEKL, per germline. CDR3 length equals 14 residues. J lost 6 bases, V lost 3 bases, and 1 base had no gene match. The CDR3 spells CASSHGTGGQPQHF. DNA of the CDR3: TGCGCCAGCAGCCACGGGACAGGGGGTCAGCCCCAGCATTTT.

The chain carries TRBV5-1 and TRBJ2-5; 7 bases fit TRBD1. The CDR3 consists of 15 residues. V lost 0 bases to trimming and J lost 2 bases; unmatched junction nucleotides: 4. The germline V gene has CDR1 SGHRS and CDR2 YFSETQ. CDR3 sequence: CASSLATGNQETQYF. The CDR3 region has the DNA TGCGCCAGCAGCTTGGCGACAGGGAATCAAGAGACCCAGTACTTC.

There are a few counts of this clone. This rearrangement joins TRBV6-5 to TRBJ1-2, with 8 bases identical to TRBD1. The germline V gene encodes CDR1 MNHEY and CDR2 SVGAGI. This CDR3 is 15 amino acids long. The V gene end was trimmed by 7 bases and the J gene end by 4 bases; junction bases not matched to a gene: 11. Written as DNA, the CDR3 is TGTGCCAGCATTCTCGCCGGGACAGGCACCTATGGCTACACCTTC. Amino acid sequence: CASILAGTGTYGYTF.

This clone was counted once. One end of the junction does not line up with germline, which may come from a read error. The chain employs TRBV7-7 and TRBJ2-6; the match to TRBD1 covers 10 bases. Germline values: CDR1 SSHAT, CDR2 FNYEAQ (reference sequence). CDR3 length: 18 amino acids. Written as DNA, the CDR3 is TGTGCTAGCAGCGAGAGATGGACAGGGGGATCTGGGGCCAACGTCCTGACTTTC. Translation gives CASSERWTGGSGANVLTF. Full variable domain (remainder filled in from reference TRBV7-7 and TRBJ2-6): GAGVSQSPRYKVTKRGQDVTLRCDPISSHATLYWYQQALGQGPEFLTYFNYEAQPDKSGLPSDRFSAERPEGSISTLTIQRTEQRDSAMYRCASSERWTGGSGANVLTFGAGSRLTVL.

This chain joins TRBV28 and TRBJ1-4; TRBD1 aligns across 7 bases. V shed 10 bases, J shed 7 bases, and the junction held 3 bases outside the gene matches. Germline V gene data show CDR1 as MDHEN and CDR2 as SYDVKM. This CDR3 contains 11 residues. CDR3 region: CAIGTVEKLFF. CDR3 sequence (DNA): TGTGCCATCGGGACAGTTGAAAAACTGTTTTTT.

The chain employs TRBV3-1 (or the pseudogene TRBV3-2) and TRBJ2-1, with D maybe TRBD2 (7 bases). This CDR3 spans 15 amino acids. The germline V and J ends were trimmed by 8 bases and 2 bases, with 16 bases remaining between them. Germline V gene data show CDR1 as LGHDT and CDR2 as YNNKEL (reference sequence). The CDR3 reads CASSVAGGPYNEQFF. The CDR3 bases are TGTGCCAGCTCCGTAGCCGGGGGGCCCTACAATGAGCAGTTCTTC.

The J gene is TRBJ2-2, the V gene TRBV11-1, with 10 bases lining up with TRBD1. The CDR3 is 16 amino acids. CDR1 and CDR2 (germline): SGHAT, FQDESV (reference sequence). V was clipped by 5 bases and J by 7 bases; unmatched bases: 10. CDR3 in DNA: TGTGCCAGCAGCGCGCGACAGGGGGCGCGCTTCGGGGAGCTGTTTTTT. Translated, it gives CASSARQGARFGELFF.

The chain recombines TRBV15 with TRBJ2-1, with 9 bases matching TRBD1. The CDR3 has 12 amino acids. Germline values: CDR1 LNHNV, CDR2 YYDKDF (reference sequence). Unmatched junction bases numbered 3, after V lost 0 bases and J lost 15 bases. CDR3: CATSRDGTGRFF. The CDR3 DNA sequence: TGTGCCACCAGCAGAGACGGGACAGGGAGGTTCTTC.

The rearrangement uses TRBV19 and TRBJ2-2; 7 bases are shared with TRBD1. Germline-derived CDR1 and CDR2 are LNHDA and SQIVND (reference sequence). V was clipped by 6 bases and J by 7 bases; unmatched bases: 5. This CDR3 contains 13 residues. The CDR3: CASSVTGLGELFF. Written as DNA, the CDR3 is TGTGCCAGTAGCGTGACAGGGCTCGGGGAGCTGTTTTTT.

The J gene is TRBJ1-4, the V gene TRBV7-9; 7 bases are shared with TRBD1. CDR3 length: 16 residues. Looked up from germline, CDR1 is SEHNR and CDR2 is FQNEAQ (reference sequence). The junction had 12 bases not matched to a gene; V was cut back by 4 bases and J by 7 bases. The CDR3 nucleotides read TGTGCCAGCAGCTCGTATCAAAGGGGGCTTGGTGAAAAACTGTTTTTT. This translates into CASSSYQRGLGEKLFF.

The genes are TRBV27 and TRBJ1-5; D might be TRBD1 (6 bases). The CDR3 sequence is 14 residues long. V was trimmed by 2 bases and J by 9 bases, leaving 14 bases between them. Germline V gene sequence: CDR1 MNHEY, CDR2 SMNVEV (reference sequence). The CDR3 is CASSLAGDGLPQHF. The CDR3 nucleotides are TGTGCCAGCAGTTTAGCAGGGGATGGGCTGCCCCAGCATTTT.

The V call is TRBV7-3, the J call TRBJ2-5; 7 nucleotides agree with TRBD2. CDR3 length equals 13 residues. V lost 3 bases, J lost 6 bases, and 4 bases stayed unmatched. From germline, CDR1 is SGHTA and CDR2 FQGTGA. CDR3 loop: CASSLTSYQTQYF. The CDR3 DNA is TGTGCCAGCAGCTTGACTAGCTACCAGACCCAGTACTTC.

The rearrangement joins TRBV5-1 to TRBJ2-1, with TRBD2 matching 8 bases. V lost 4 bases to trimming and J lost 4 bases; unmatched junction nucleotides: 7. CDR3 size: 15 residues. Germline CDR1 is SGHRS and CDR2 is YFSETQ. CDR3 sequence reads: CASSPASGSYNEQFF. CDR3 DNA sequence: TGCGCCAGCAGCCCAGCTAGCGGGTCTTACAATGAGCAGTTCTTC. Combining the CDR3 with reference TRBV5-1 and TRBJ2-1 gives the whole variable domain KAGVTQTPRYLIKTRGQQVTLSCSPISGHRSVSWYQQTPGQGLQFLFEYFSETQRNKGNFPGRFSGRQFSNSRSEMNVSTLELGDSALYLCASSPASGSYNEQFFGPGTRLTVL.